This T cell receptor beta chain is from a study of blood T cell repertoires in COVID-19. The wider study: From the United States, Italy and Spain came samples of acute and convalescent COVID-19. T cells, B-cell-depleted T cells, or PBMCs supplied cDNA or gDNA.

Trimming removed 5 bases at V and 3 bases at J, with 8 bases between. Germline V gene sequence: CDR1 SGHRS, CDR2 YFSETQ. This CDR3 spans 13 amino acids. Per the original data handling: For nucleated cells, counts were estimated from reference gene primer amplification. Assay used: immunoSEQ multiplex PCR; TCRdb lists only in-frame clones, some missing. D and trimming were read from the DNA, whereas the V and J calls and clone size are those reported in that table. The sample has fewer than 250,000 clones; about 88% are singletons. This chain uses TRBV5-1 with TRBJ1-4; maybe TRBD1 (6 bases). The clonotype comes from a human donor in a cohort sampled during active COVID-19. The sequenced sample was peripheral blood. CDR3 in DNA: TGCGCCAGCAGACAGGGATCTAATGAAAAACTGTTTTTT. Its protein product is CASRQGSNEKLFF.